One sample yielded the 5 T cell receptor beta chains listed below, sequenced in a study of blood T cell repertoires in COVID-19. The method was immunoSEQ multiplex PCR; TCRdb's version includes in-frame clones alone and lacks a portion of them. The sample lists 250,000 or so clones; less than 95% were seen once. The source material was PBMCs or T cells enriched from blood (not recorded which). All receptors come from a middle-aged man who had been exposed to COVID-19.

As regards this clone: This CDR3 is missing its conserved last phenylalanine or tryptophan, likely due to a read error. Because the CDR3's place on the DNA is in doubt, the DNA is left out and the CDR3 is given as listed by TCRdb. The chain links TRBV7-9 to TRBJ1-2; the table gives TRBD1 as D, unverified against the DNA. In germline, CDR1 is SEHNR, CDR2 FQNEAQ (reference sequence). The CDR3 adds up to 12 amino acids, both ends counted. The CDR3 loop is CASSFLTGNREL.

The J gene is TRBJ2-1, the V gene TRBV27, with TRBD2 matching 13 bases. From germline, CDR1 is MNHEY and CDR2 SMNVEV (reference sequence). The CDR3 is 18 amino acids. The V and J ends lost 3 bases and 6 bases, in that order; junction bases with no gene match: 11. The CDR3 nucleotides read TGTGCCAGCAGTTTTTCCGGGACTAGCGGGATTCTTATCAATGAGCAGTTCTTC. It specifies CASSFSGTSGILINEQFF.

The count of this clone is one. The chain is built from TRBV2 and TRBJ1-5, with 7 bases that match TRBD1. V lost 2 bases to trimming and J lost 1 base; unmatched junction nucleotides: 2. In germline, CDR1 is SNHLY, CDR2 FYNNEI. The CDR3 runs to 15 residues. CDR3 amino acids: CASSEMGQSNQPQHF. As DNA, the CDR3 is TGTGCCAGCAGTGAAATGGGACAGAGCAATCAGCCCCAGCATTTT.

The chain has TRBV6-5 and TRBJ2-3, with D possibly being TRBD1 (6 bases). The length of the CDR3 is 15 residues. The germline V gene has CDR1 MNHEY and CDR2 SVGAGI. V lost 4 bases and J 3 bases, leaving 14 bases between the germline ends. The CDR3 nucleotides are TGTGCCAGCAGTTCCTCTAGGGGGAGAACAGATACGCAGTATTTT. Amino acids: CASSSSRGRTDTQYF.

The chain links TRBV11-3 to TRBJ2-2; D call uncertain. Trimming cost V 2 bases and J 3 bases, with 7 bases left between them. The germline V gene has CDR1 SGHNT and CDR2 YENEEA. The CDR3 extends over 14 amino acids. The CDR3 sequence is CASSLFRDTGELFF. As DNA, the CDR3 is TGTGCCAGCAGCTTATTCCGTGACACCGGGGAGCTGTTTTTT.